The 13 T cell receptor beta chains presented below share a single source sample, sequenced in a study of shared clonotypes between healthy human individuals. Clones were sequenced by immunoSEQ multiplex PCR, and TCRdb holds only the in-frame ones, with some missing. The sample includes around 650,000 clones, roughly 95% of them seen just once. As defined, naive CD8 cells were CD45RO-negative and positively selected for CCR7, with terminally differentiated effector memory CD45RA+ cells excluded. The specimen was naive CD8+ T cells sorted from blood. The receptors were gathered from a woman aged 25-40 years in good health.

The sample holds one count of this clone. The chain links TRBV11-2 to TRBJ2-7; D may be TRBD2 (5 bases). Germline CDR1 is SGHAT and CDR2 is FQNNGV. Trimming shortened V by 1 base and J by 4 bases, and 8 bases separated the two germline ends. The CDR3 extends over 13 amino acids. The CDR3 sequence: CASSLARDYEQYF. Written as DNA, the CDR3 is TGTGCCAGCAGCTTAGCGAGGGATTACGAGCAGTACTTC.

Points on this clone: Relative to the germline gene, one junction end is altered; a read error may explain this. The chain links TRBV6-5 to TRBJ2-5; TRBD2 might be the D (6 bases). The J call may be wrong; the DNA end is better matched by TRBJ2-7. The CDR3 totals 15 residues. Per germline, CDR1 MNHEY and CDR2 SVGAGI. The CDR3 region is CASSNSWPGAYEQYF. The DNA for the CDR3 is TGTGCCAGCAGTAACTCGTGGCCGGGAGCGTACGAGCAGTACTTC.

For the CDR3, the DNA is TGCAGCGTTGAGGGGACAGGCTCCTGGAATGGCTACACCTTC. Its translation is CSVEGTGSWNGYTF. The J gene is TRBJ1-2, the V gene TRBV29-1; 8 bases fit TRBD1. Trimming at V came to 3 bases and at J to 6 bases, leaving 9 bases not matched to a gene. Germline lookup yields CDR1 SQVTM and CDR2 ANQGSEA. The CDR3 length is 14 residues.

The rearrangement joins TRBV7-9 to TRBJ1-4; tentative D call: TRBD1 (6 bases). The CDR3 is 14 residues long. The ends were cut back, 5 bases at V and 6 bases at J, with 13 bases in the middle. Germline lookup yields CDR1 SEHNR and CDR2 FQNEAQ (reference sequence). CDR3 loop: CASSHTGMDEKLFF. CDR3 DNA: TGTGCCAGCAGCCACACAGGGATGGATGAAAAACTGTTTTTT.

The rearrangement links TRBV30 to TRBJ2-3; D is undetermined. From germline, CDR1 is GTSNPN and CDR2 SVGIG (reference sequence). Trimming took 0 bases from V and 5 from J, leaving 21 bases between them. This CDR3 spans 17 amino acids. The DNA of the CDR3 is TGTGCCTGGAGTGTAGTGGGCGGACCCACTTTCAAAGATACGCAGTATTTT. The encoded protein is CAWSVVGGPTFKDTQYF. Filled out from reference TRBV30 and TRBJ2-3, the complete variable domain reads SQTIHQWPATLVQPVGSPLSLECTVEGTSNPNLYWYRQAAGRGLQLLFYSVGIGQISSEVPQNLSASRPQDRQFILSSKKLLLSDSGFYLCAWSVVGGPTFKDTQYFGPGTRLTVL.

This sequence joins TRBV9 and TRBJ2-7, with 8 bases lining up with TRBD2. The CDR3 is 15 residues long. V trimming: 5 bases; J trimming: 4 bases; junction bases outside the gene matches: 11. The germline V gene encodes CDR1 SGDLS and CDR2 YYNGEE. CDR3: CASSQEAGGAYEQYF. CDR3 bases: TGTGCCAGCAGTCAGGAGGCGGGAGGCGCTTACGAGCAGTACTTC.

The chain couples TRBV15 to TRBJ2-6, with 8 bases identical to TRBD1. Germline CDR1 LNHNV, CDR2 YYDKDF (reference sequence). J lost 1 base, V lost 8 bases, and 7 bases had no gene match. This CDR3 is built from 16 residues. CDR3 nucleotide sequence: TGTGCCACCTCCCCAGGGGGCGCATCTGGGGCCAACGTCCTGACTTTC. Translation gives CATSPGGASGANVLTF.

The rearrangement joins TRBV5-6 to TRBJ2-7; D may be TRBD1 (5 bases). Germline-derived CDR1 and CDR2 are SGHDT and YYEEEE. The CDR3 runs to 12 residues. Trimming removed 2 bases at V and 6 bases at J, with 9 bases between. For the CDR3, the DNA is TGTGCCAGCAGCTTTATAAGGGGCGAGCAGTACTTC. It is translated as CASSFIRGEQYF.

This clone was picked up one time. The rearrangement links TRBV29-1 to TRBJ2-1; possible D gene TRBD2, 5 bases. Per the germline V gene, CDR1 is SQVTM and CDR2 is ANQGSEA. V lost 2 bases and J 10 bases, leaving 12 bases between the germline ends. The CDR3 has 12 amino acids. CDR3 DNA sequence: TGCAGCGTTGAACCCGGGGTAAGAGAGCAGTTCTTC. Amino acid sequence: CSVEPGVREQFF.

This clone appeared a single time. J is TRBJ2-7 and V is TRBV29-1; unclear D gene. CDR3 length equals 10 residues. Between the trimmed V and J ends, which lost 5 bases and 7 bases, there was a span of 9 bases. Looked up from germline, CDR1 is SQVTM and CDR2 is ANQGSEA. Written as DNA, the CDR3 is TGCAGCGTTCTTATCTCGGAGCAGTACTTC. Translation gives CSVLISEQYF.

The chain carries TRBV15 and TRBJ2-7; tentative D call: TRBD1 (5 bases). With 3 bases removed from V and 3 bases from J, the gap between germline ends came to 15 bases. This CDR3 region has 15 residues. Germline V gene sequence: CDR1 LNHNV, CDR2 YYDKDF (reference sequence). The CDR3, as DNA: TGTGCCACCAGCAGCCGACAGTCACCTTACTACGAGCAGTACTTC. Translated: CATSSRQSPYYEQYF.

A single count supports this clone. V is TRBV5-1 and J is TRBJ2-2; 9 nucleotides agree with TRBD2. Unmatched junction bases numbered 5, after V lost 2 bases and J lost 3 bases. The CDR3 is 16 residues long. CDR1 SGHRS and CDR2 YFSETQ come from the germline V gene. CDR3 coding DNA: TGCGCCAGCAGCTTCGAGGCTAGCGGGGACACCGGGGAGCTGTTTTTT. It yields the protein CASSFEASGDTGELFF.

This chain uses TRBV29-1 with TRBJ2-1; 8 positions agree with TRBD2. The CDR3 has 13 residues. Germline V lookup: CDR1 SQVTM, CDR2 ANQGSEA. J lost 9 bases, V lost 4 bases, and 8 bases had no gene match. The CDR3 loop is CSVAAGVPGEQFF. The CDR3 region has the DNA TGCAGCGTTGCAGCGGGAGTTCCGGGTGAGCAGTTCTTC.